These T cell receptor beta chains were read from a single sample in a study of blood T cell repertoires in COVID-19. This table comes from immunoSEQ multiplex PCR, and its TCRdb copy is limited to in-frame clones, with some not included. The sample carries about 150,000 clones, over 60% recorded once. Input material: peripheral blood. The receptor source for this set is a man aged 80 or over with acute or convalescent COVID-19. Both conserved end residues are part of each CDR3. Each record gives: clone size, J gene, D gene, V gene, CDR3 protein, CDR3 DNA. The D gene is left open where the match is weak. The size entry is marked missing in some rows and otherwise reads once, few, many or a size class.

>-|TRBJ1-2|-|TRBV5-6
CASSFAGMGGYTF
TGTGCCAGCAGCTTTGCGGGAATGGGCGGCTACACCTTC
>-|TRBJ2-2|-|TRBV7-9
CASASQGLGITGELFF
TGTGCCAGCGCGTCCCAGGGGTTAGGTATCACCGGGGAGCTGTTTTTT
>few|TRBJ2-1|TRBD2|TRBV6-5
CASSRLAGGQNEQFF
TGTGCCAGCAGTCGACTAGCGGGGGGGCAGAATGAGCAGTTCTTC
>once|TRBJ1-2|TRBD1|TRBV23-1
CASSQSTGGYGYTF
TGCGCCAGCAGTCAATCGACAGGGGGCTATGGCTACACCTTC
>few|TRBJ2-1|-|TRBV14
CASSQVQGWSEQFF
TGTGCCAGCAGCCAAGTTCAGGGTTGGAGTGAGCAGTTCTTC
>-|TRBJ1-6|-|TRBV28
CATRTEVDSPLHF
TGTGCCACCAGGACAGAGGTGGATTCACCCCTCCACTTT
>-|TRBJ2-5|-|TRBV29-1
CSVDRANRGRGETQYF
TGCAGCGTTGATCGGGCTAACAGGGGCCGGGGGGAGACCCAGTACTTC
>many|TRBJ2-5|-|TRBV11-2
CASSLVRGYGETQYF
TGTGCCAGCAGCTTAGTCCGGGGGTACGGAGAGACCCAGTACTTC
>-|TRBJ1-5|-|TRBV10-3
CAISSMANQPQHF
TGTGCCATCTCCTCGATGGCAAATCAGCCCCAGCATTTT
>-|TRBJ2-5|TRBD1|TRBV19
CASSQQGAGQETQYF
TGTGCCAGTAGCCAACAGGGGGCAGGGCAAGAGACCCAGTACTTC
>-|TRBJ1-5|TRBD1|TRBV27
CASSREGAPGQPQHF
TGTGCCAGCAGTCGAGAGGGGGCGCCGGGTCAGCCCCAGCATTTT
>few|TRBJ1-5|TRBD1|TRBV7-2
CASSERQGGQPQHF
TGTGCCAGCAGCGAGCGACAGGGCGGTCAGCCCCAGCATTTT
>-|TRBJ2-3|TRBD2|TRBV5-5
CASGRAGADTQYF
TGTGCCAGCGGGAGGGCGGGCGCAGATACGCAGTATTTT
>-|TRBJ1-1|-|TRBV10-2
CASSDTPGGTEAFF
TGCGCCAGCAGTGATACGCCGGGTGGTACTGAAGCTTTCTTT
>-|TRBJ2-3|-|TRBV5-1
CASSREDPRTDTQYF
TGCGCCAGCAGCAGGGAGGACCCTAGGACAGATACGCAGTATTTT
>-|TRBJ1-1|-|TRBV11-1
CASSFIGVDTEAFF
TGTGCCAGCAGCTTTATAGGGGTGGACACTGAAGCTTTCTTT
>-|TRBJ2-2|-|TRBV11-2
CASSLGGRGYTGELFF
TGTGCCAGCAGCTTAGGAGGTCGGGGATACACCGGGGAGCTGTTTTTT
>-|TRBJ2-5|TRBD2|TRBV5-4
CASSLMASGEETQYF
TGTGCCAGCAGCTTGATGGCTAGCGGGGAAGAGACCCAGTACTTC
>-|TRBJ2-5|TRBD2|TRBV5-1
CASSYSPPAGGIGETQYF
TGCGCCAGCAGCTACTCGCCCCCGGCGGGGGGTATAGGGGAGACCCAGTACTTC
>-|TRBJ2-7|TRBD2|TRBV2
CASLRTSASGEQYF
TGTGCCAGCCTTAGGACTAGCGCCTCTGGGGAGCAGTACTTC
>-|TRBJ2-5|-|TRBV7-3
CASSSGPGETQYF
TGTGCCAGCAGCAGTGGGCCCGGAGAGACCCAGTACTTC
>few|TRBJ1-2|-|TRBV3-1/TRBV3-2
CASTLGVVGPYGYTF
TGTGCCAGCACCTTAGGGGTTGTAGGGCCATATGGCTACACCTTC
>-|TRBJ2-7|-|TRBV29-1
CSVGGTYEQYF
TGCAGCGTTGGCGGTACCTACGAGCAGTACTTC
>-|TRBJ2-2|TRBD2|TRBV19
CASSNQVGGTGAGELFF
TGTGCCAGTAGCAATCAGGTGGGAGGGACTGGGGCCGGGGAGCTGTTTTTT
>-|TRBJ1-5|TRBD1|TRBV6-5
CASSLDREPSRPQHF
TGTGCCAGCAGTTTGGACAGGGAGCCCAGCCGGCCCCAGCATTTT
>-|TRBJ2-3|TRBD1|TRBV6-1
CASSDRDRGLDTQYF
TGTGCCAGCAGTGACCGGGACAGGGGTTTGGATACGCAGTATTTT
>once|TRBJ2-2|-|TRBV9
CASSASRGSYTGELFF
TGTGCCAGCAGCGCATCGAGGGGGAGCTACACCGGGGAGCTGTTTTTT